The present T cell receptor (beta chain) was sequenced within a study of T cell changes during pregnancy in multiple sclerosis. This CDR3 is built from 15 residues. Looked up from germline, CDR1 is SGDLS and CDR2 is YYNGEE. With 2 bases removed from V and 7 bases from J, the gap between germline ends came to 19 bases. The table came from immunoSEQ multiplex PCR; TCRdb's copy has only in-frame clones and leaves some out. The sample has approximately 25,000 clones, roughly nine tenths seen once. Specimen: CD8+ T cells from peripheral blood mononuclear cells, collected in the first trimester of pregnancy. This chain uses TRBV9 with TRBJ2-7; D possibly corresponds to TRBD1 (5 bases). This TCR derives from a female donor in good health, enrolled as a control in a pregnancy study. CDR3 region: CASSVVGDPGREQYF. For the CDR3, the DNA is TGTGCCAGCAGCGTGGTAGGGGATCCTGGTAGGGAGCAGTACTTC.